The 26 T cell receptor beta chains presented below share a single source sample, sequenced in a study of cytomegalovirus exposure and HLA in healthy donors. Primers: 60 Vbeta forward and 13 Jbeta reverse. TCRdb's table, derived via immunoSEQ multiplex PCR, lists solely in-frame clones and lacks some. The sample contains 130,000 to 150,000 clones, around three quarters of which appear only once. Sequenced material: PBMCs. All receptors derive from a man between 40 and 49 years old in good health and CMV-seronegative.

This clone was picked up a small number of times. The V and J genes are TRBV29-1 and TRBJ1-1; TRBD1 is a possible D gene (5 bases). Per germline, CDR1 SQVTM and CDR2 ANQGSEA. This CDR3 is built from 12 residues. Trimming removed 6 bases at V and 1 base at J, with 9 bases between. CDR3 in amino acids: CSVRQGNTEAFF. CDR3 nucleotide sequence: TGCAGCGTAAGGCAGGGGAACACTGAAGCTTTCTTT.

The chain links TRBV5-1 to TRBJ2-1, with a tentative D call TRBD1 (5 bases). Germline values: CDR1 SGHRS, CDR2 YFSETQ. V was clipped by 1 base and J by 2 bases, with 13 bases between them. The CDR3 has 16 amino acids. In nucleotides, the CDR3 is TGCGCCAGCAGCTTGAGTGGGGCTAGGACCTACAATGAGCAGTTCTTC. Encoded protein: CASSLSGARTYNEQFF. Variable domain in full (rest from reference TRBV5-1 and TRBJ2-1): KAGVTQTPRYLIKTRGQQVTLSCSPISGHRSVSWYQQTPGQGLQFLFEYFSETQRNKGNFPGRFSGRQFSNSRSEMNVSTLELGDSALYLCASSLSGARTYNEQFFGPGTRLTVL.

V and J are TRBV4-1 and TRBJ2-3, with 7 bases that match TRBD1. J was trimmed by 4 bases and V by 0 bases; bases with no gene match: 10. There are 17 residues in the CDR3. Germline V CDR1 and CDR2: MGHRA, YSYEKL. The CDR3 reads CASSQDPGQEGADTQYF. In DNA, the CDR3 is TGCGCCAGCAGCCAAGATCCCGGACAGGAAGGTGCAGATACGCAGTATTTT.

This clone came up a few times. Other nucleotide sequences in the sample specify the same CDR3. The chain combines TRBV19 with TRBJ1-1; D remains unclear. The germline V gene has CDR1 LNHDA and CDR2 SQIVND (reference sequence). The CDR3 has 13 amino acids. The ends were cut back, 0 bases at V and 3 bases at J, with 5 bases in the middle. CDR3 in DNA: TGTGCCAGTAGTATAGATCGTGACACTGAAGCTTTCTTT. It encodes CASSIDRDTEAFF.

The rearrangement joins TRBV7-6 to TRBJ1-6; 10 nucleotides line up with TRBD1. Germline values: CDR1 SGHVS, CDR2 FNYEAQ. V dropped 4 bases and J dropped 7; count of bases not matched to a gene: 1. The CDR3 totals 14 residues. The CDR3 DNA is TGTGCCAGCAGCTCGGGACAGGGGAATTCACCCCTCCACTTT. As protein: CASSSGQGNSPLHF.

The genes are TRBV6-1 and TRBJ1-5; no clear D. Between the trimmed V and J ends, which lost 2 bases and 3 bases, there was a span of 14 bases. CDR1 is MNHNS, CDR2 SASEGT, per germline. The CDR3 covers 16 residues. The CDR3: CASSELGSRNNQPQHF. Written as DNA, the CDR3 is TGTGCCAGCAGTGAACTCGGGAGCCGGAACAATCAGCCCCAGCATTTT.

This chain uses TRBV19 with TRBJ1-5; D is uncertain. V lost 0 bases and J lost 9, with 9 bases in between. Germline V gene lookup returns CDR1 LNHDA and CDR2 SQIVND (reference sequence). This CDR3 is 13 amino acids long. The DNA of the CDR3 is TGTGCCAGTAGTATAGAGGCCCAGCGGCCCCAGCATTTT. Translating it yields CASSIEAQRPQHF.

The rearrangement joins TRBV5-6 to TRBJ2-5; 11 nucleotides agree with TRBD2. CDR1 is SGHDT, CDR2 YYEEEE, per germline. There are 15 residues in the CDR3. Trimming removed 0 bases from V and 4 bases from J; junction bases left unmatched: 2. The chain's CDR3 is CASSLVTSGGETQYF. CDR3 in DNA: TGTGCCAGCAGCTTGGTAACTAGCGGGGGAGAGACCCAGTACTTC.

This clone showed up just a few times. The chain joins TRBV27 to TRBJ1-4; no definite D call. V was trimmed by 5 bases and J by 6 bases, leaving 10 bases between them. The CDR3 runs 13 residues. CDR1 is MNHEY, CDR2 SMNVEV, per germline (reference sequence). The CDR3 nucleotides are TGTGCCAGCAGTCCCCAGGTAGATGAAAAACTGTTTTTT. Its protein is CASSPQVDEKLFF.

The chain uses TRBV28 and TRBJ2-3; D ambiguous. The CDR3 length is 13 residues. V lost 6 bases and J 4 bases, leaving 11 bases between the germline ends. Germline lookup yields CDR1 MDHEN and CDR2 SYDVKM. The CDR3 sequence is CASSSPLSDTQYF. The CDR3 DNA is TGTGCCAGCAGCTCGCCACTTTCAGATACGCAGTATTTT.

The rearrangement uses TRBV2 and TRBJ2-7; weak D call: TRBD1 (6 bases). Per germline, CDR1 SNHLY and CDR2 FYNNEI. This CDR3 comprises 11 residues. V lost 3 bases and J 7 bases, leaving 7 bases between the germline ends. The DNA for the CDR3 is TGTGCCAGCAGTGACACAGGGGAGCAGTACTTC. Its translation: CASSDTGEQYF.

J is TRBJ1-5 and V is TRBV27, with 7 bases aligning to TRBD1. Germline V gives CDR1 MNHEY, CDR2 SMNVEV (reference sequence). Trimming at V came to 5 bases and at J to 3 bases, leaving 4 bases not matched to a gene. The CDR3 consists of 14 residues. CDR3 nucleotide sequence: TGTGCCAGCAGTCCCGGGACAGTCAATCAGCCCCAGCATTTT. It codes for CASSPGTVNQPQHF.

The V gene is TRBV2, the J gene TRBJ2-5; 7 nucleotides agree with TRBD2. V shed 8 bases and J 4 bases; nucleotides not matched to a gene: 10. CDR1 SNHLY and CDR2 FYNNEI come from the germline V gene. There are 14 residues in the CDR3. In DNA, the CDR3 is TGTGCCAGCCACCCCGGGGGGTCGAGAGAGACCCAGTACTTC. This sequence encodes CASHPGGSRETQYF.

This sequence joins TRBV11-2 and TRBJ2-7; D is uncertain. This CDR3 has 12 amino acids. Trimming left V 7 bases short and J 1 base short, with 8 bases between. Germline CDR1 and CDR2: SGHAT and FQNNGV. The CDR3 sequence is CASMGSSYEQYF. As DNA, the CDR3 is TGTGCCAGCATGGGCAGTTCCTACGAGCAGTACTTC. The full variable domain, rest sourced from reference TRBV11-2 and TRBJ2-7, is EAGVAQSPRYKIIEKRQSVAFWCNPISGHATLYWYQQILGQGPKLLIQFQNNGVVDDSQLPKDRFSAERLKGVDSTLKIQPAKLEDSAVYLCASMGSSYEQYFGPGTRLTVT.

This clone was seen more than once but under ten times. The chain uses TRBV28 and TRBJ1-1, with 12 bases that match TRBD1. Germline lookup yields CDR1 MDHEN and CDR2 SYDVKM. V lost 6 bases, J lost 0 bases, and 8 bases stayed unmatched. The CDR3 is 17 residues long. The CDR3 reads CASSLLGTGGMNTEAFF. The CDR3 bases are TGTGCCAGCAGCCTGTTGGGGACAGGGGGCATGAACACTGAAGCTTTCTTT.

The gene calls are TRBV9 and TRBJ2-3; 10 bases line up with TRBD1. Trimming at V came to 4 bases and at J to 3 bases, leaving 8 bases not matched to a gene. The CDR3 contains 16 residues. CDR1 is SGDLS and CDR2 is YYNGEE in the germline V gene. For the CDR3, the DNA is TGTGCCAGCAGCCCATCCGGGACAGGGGTTACAGATACGCAGTATTTT. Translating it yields CASSPSGTGVTDTQYF.

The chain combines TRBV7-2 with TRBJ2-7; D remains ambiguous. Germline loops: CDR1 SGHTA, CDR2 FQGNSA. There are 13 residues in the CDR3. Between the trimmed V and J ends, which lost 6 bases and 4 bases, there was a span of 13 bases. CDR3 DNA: TGTGCCAGCAGTTTCGTAGACTTATACGAGCAGTACTTC. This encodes CASSFVDLYEQYF.

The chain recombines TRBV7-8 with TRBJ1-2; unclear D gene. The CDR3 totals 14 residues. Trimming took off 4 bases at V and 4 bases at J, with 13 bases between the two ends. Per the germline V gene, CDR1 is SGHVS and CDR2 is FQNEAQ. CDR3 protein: CASSSDSPGYGYTF. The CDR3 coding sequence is TGTGCCAGCAGCTCCGACTCCCCGGGCTATGGCTACACCTTC. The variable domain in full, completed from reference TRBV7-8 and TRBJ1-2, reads GAGVSQSPRYKVAKRGQDVALRCDPISGHVSLFWYQQALGQGPEFLTYFQNEAQLDKSGLPSDRFFAERPEGSVSTLKIQRTQQEDSAVYLCASSSDSPGYGYTFGSGTRLTVV.

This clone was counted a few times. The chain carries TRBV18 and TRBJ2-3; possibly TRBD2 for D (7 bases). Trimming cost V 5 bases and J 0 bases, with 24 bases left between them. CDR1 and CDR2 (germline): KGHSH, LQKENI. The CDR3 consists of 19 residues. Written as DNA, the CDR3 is TGTGCCAGCTCAACCGCGCGGACCCGGGGGGCATCTAGCACAGATACGCAGTATTTT. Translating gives CASSTARTRGASSTDTQYF.

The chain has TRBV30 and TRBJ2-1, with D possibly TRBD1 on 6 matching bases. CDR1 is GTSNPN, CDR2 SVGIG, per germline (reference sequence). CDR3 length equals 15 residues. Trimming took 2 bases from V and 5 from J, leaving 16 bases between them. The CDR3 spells CAWSKKGVLNNEQFF. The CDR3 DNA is TGTGCCTGGAGTAAAAAGGGGGTGCTGAACAATGAGCAGTTCTTC.

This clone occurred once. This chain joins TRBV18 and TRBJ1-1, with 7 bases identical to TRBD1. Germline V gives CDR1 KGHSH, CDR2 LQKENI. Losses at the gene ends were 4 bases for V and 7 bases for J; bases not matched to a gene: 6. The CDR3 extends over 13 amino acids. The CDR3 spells CASSRLAGGEAFF. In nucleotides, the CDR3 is TGTGCCAGCTCACGCCTGGCAGGGGGTGAAGCTTTCTTT.

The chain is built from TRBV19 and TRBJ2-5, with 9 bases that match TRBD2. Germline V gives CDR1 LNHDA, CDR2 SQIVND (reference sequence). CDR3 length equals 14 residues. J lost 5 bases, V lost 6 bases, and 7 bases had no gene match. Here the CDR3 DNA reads TGTGCCAGTAGATTGCGGGGGGGCTTGGAGACCCAGTACTTC. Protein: CASRLRGGLETQYF.

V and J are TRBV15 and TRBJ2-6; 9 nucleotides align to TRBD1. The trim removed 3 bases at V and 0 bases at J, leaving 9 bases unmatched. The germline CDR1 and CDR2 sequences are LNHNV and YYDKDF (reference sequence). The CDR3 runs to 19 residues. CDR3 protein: CATSSIQTGGSSGANVLTF. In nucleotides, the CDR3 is TGTGCCACCAGCAGTATACAGACAGGGGGGAGCTCTGGGGCCAACGTCCTGACTTTC.

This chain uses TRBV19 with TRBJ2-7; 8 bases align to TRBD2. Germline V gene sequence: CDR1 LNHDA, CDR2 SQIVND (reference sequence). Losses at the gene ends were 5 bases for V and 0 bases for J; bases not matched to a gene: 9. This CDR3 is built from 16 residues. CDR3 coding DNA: TGTGCCAGTAGTCCCCGGACGGGAGGGAGCTCCTACGAGCAGTACTTC. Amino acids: CASSPRTGGSSYEQYF.

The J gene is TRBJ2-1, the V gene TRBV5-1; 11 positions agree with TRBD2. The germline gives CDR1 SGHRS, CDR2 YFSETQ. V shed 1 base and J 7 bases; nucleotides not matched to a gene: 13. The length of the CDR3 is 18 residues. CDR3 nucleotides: TGCGCCAGCAGCTTGCCTCGGTCTAGCGGGGGGCTGAGGAATGAGCAGTTCTTC. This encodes CASSLPRSSGGLRNEQFF.

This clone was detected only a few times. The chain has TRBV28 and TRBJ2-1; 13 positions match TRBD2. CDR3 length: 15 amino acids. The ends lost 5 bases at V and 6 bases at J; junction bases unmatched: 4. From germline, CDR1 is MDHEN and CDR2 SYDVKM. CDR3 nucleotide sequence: TGTGCCAGCAGTCCACTAGCGGGAGGGTCCAATGAGCAGTTCTTC. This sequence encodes CASSPLAGGSNEQFF.